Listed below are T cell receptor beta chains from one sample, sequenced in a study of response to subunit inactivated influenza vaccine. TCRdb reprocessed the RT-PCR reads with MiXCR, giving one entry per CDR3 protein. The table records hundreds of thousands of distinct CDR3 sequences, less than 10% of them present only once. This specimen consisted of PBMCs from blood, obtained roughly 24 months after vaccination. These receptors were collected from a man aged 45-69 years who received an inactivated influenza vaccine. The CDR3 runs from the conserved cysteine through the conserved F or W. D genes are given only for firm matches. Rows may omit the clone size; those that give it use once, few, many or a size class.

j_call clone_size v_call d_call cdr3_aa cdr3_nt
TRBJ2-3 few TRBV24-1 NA CATRGWRGDSGKDTQYF TGTGCCACCAGGGGTTGGCGGGGGGACAGCGGCAAGGATACGCAGTATTTT
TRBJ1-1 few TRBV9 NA CASSVGLGLEGHTEAFF TGTGCCAGCAGCGTAGGGTTGGGGCTAGAGGGTCACACTGAAGCTTTCTTT
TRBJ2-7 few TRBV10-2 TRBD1 CASSGTGQGNPYEQYF TGCGCCAGCAGCGGAACGGGACAGGGTAATCCCTACGAGCAGTACTTC
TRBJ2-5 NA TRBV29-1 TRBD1 CSVEDGGTGRATETQYF TGCAGCGTTGAAGATGGGGGGACAGGACGAGCAACGGAGACCCAGTACTTC
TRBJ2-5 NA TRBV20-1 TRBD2 CSARQILAGVPETQYF TGCAGTGCTCGCCAAATACTAGCGGGAGTACCAGAGACCCAGTACTTC
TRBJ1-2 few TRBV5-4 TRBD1 CASSKGTASFYGYTF TGTGCCAGCAGCAAGGGGACAGCAAGCTTCTATGGCTACACCTTC
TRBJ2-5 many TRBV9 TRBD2 CASNLAGGSQETQYF TGTGCCAGCAACCTAGCGGGGGGTTCCCAAGAGACCCAGTACTTC
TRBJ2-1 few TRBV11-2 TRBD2 CASSPPGLVYNEQFF TGTGCCAGCAGTCCTCCGGGACTAGTCTACAATGAGCAGTTCTTC
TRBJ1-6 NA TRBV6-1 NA CASRGASSYNSPLHF TGTGCCAGCCGGGGGGCGAGCTCCTATAATTCACCCCTCCACTTT
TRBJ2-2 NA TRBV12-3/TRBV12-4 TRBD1 CASGYRGLGTGELFF TGTGCCAGCGGCTACAGGGGGCTGGGAACCGGGGAGCTGTTTTTT
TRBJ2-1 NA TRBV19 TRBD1 CASSAQGRSYNEQFF TGTGCCAGTAGTGCACAGGGGCGGTCCTACAATGAGCAGTTCTTC
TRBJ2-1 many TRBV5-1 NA CASSLGWVPGSSPYNEQFF TGCGCCAGCAGCTTGGGTTGGGTTCCGGGGAGTTCCCCCTACAATGAGCAGTTCTTC
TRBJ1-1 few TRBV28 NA CASSIGTVNTEAFF TGTGCCAGCAGTATAGGGACGGTTAACACTGAAGCTTTCTTT
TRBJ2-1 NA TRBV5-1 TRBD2 CASSSAGGDGNEQFF TGCGCCAGCAGCTCAGCGGGAGGCGACGGGAATGAGCAGTTCTTC
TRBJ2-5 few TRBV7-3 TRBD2 CASSSGLGGETQYF TGTGCCAGCAGCTCAGGACTAGGAGGAGAGACCCAGTACTTC
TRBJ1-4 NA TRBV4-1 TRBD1 CASSRDRASNEKLFF TGCGCCAGCAGCCGAGACAGGGCGTCTAATGAAAAACTGTTTTTT
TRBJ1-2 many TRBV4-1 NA CASSQDDGPYGYTF TGCGCCAGCAGCCAAGATGACGGCCCCTATGGCTACACCTTC
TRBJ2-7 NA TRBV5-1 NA CASSLSTVISDEQYF TGCGCCAGCAGCTTAAGTACCGTGATAAGTGACGAGCAGTACTTC